Included here is one T cell receptor beta chain sequence, with context. Antigen unknown. This entry is derived from a study of T cell responses to AZD1222 COVID-19 vaccine. Assay: immunoSEQ multiplex PCR; the TCRdb copy retains only in-frame clones and omits some. The sample has 68,000 or so clones; 65% to 80% are singletons. Study-wide results and limits: Vaccine-related CD4 TCRs covered spike, predominating at 160-218 and 743-854. Per reports, nearly half of all spike-specific TCRs target regions that are unmutated in variants. With two AZD1222 doses given, Spike-specific TCR breadth and depth both rose.

This TCR derives from an adult in good health. The specimen was peripheral blood, collected on day 0 of AZD1222 vaccination.

CDR3 sequence (DNA): TGTGCCAGCAGTTCGACTCGGGGGGCCAGGGAGACCCAGTACTTC. This codes for CASSSTRGARETQYF. The rearrangement links TRBV6-2 or TRBV6-3 to TRBJ2-5; perhaps TRBD2 as D (7 bases). V gave up 4 bases and J gave up 5 bases, with 17 bases separating them. Germline V gene sequence: CDR1 MNHEY, CDR2 SVGEGT. This CDR3 has 15 amino acids.